The 20 T cell receptor beta chains listed next were all sequenced from one sample in a study of cytomegalovirus exposure and HLA in healthy donors. Repertoires were generated with immunoSEQ multiplex PCR, while TCRdb's copy carries only in-frame clones and drops some. The profile shows roughly 80,000 clones, under 95% of them singletons. The sample taken for sequencing was PBMCs. These receptors all come from a man aged 25-45 years in good health and CMV-seronegative.

J is TRBJ2-1 and V is TRBV18; 7 bases are shared with TRBD1. This CDR3 has 15 amino acids. Germline CDR1 reads KGHSH; CDR2 reads LQKENI. V lost 5 bases to trimming and J lost 3 bases; unmatched junction nucleotides: 7. The CDR3, as DNA: TGTGCCAGCTCAACCGACAGGGTTTTCTACAATGAGCAGTTCTTC. The encoded protein is CASSTDRVFYNEQFF.

The table lists this clone with a count of one. CDR3 region: CASLQIRGQGGYTF. CDR3 nucleotide sequence: TGTGCCAGCTTGCAGATAAGGGGACAGGGTGGCTACACCTTC. The rearrangement links TRBV2 to TRBJ1-2; 9 nucleotides line up with TRBD1. Germline CDR1 and CDR2: SNHLY and FYNNEI. The CDR3 length is 14 residues. The V segment lost 8 bases and the J segment 7 bases; nucleotides outside the gene matches: 11.

This clone was observed a few times. J is TRBJ1-2 and V is TRBV6-1, with a tentative D call TRBD1 (6 bases). Trimming pared 0 bases from V and 4 bases from J, leaving 9 bases between. CDR1 and CDR2 (germline): MNHNS, SASEGT. The CDR3 loop spans 14 amino acids. The CDR3 bases are TGTGCCAGCAGTGAAGCGCGGGGGCCCTATGGCTACACCTTC. It yields the protein CASSEARGPYGYTF.

The gene calls are TRBV29-1 and TRBJ2-3; D may be TRBD2 (7 bases). CDR3 length equals 15 residues. The germline CDR1 and CDR2 sequences are SQVTM and ANQGSEA. V was cut by 4 bases and J by 1 base, with 15 bases left in between. DNA of the CDR3: TGCAGCGTTGTGCGGGGGCCCAGGGGCACAGATACGCAGTATTTT. This encodes CSVVRGPRGTDTQYF.

A single count supports this clone. The chain has TRBV28 and TRBJ2-7; 11 bases are a match to TRBD2. Losses at the gene ends were 4 bases for V and 3 bases for J; bases not matched to a gene: 8. The CDR3 consists of 16 residues. CDR1 and CDR2 from the germline V gene are MDHEN and SYDVKM. CDR3 DNA: TGTGCCAGCAGTTCGGGGACTAGCGGTTCCCTCTACGAGCAGTACTTC. The encoded protein is CASSSGTSGSLYEQYF.

The chain employs TRBV5-1 and TRBJ2-2, with D possibly being TRBD2 (5 bases). The CDR3 is 13 amino acids. Germline CDR1 is SGHRS and CDR2 is YFSETQ. Trimming took off 4 bases at V and 3 bases at J, with 7 bases between the two ends. The CDR3 here is CASSPGDTGELFF. The CDR3 nucleotides read TGCGCCAGCAGCCCCGGGGACACCGGGGAGCTGTTTTTT.

V gene TRBV10-3 combines with J gene TRBJ2-7; 10 bases map to TRBD2. This CDR3 has 15 residues. V was pared by 6 bases and J by 2 bases, with 7 bases of the junction left unmatched. The germline gives CDR1 ENHRY, CDR2 SYGVKD. CDR3 loop: CAIRDGLAATYEQYF. The CDR3, as DNA: TGTGCCATCAGAGATGGACTAGCGGCGACCTACGAGCAGTACTTC.

The chain links TRBV5-1 to TRBJ1-1, with a weak D call TRBD1 (6 bases). The CDR3 contains 16 residues. CDR1 and CDR2 from the germline V gene are SGHRS and YFSETQ. The ends were cut back, 2 bases at V and 2 bases at J, with 16 bases in the middle. The CDR3 loop is CASSLDRSGANTEAFF. The CDR3 region has the DNA TGCGCCAGCAGCTTAGACCGTTCAGGGGCAAACACTGAAGCTTTCTTT.

The chain recombines TRBV2 with TRBJ1-1; TRBD1 is a possible D gene (5 bases). The CDR3 sequence is 13 residues long. V lost 4 bases and J lost 1, with 7 bases in between. Germline lookup yields CDR1 SNHLY and CDR2 FYNNEI. The CDR3 sequence: CASSVQGNTEAFF. The DNA of the CDR3 is TGTGCCAGCAGTGTTCAGGGGAACACTGAAGCTTTCTTT.

The chain is built from TRBV5-1 and TRBJ1-1, with D perhaps matching TRBD1 (5 bases). CDR1 and CDR2 from the germline V gene are SGHRS and YFSETQ. V was clipped by 7 bases and J by 11 bases, with 18 bases between them. This CDR3 spans 12 amino acids. The CDR3 region is CASHKNRGRAFF. The CDR3 nucleotides are TGCGCCAGCCACAAAAACCGGGGGAGGGCTTTCTTT. Looking up the rest from reference TRBV5-1 and TRBJ1-1 gives the full variable domain: KAGVTQTPRYLIKTRGQQVTLSCSPISGHRSVSWYQQTPGQGLQFLFEYFSETQRNKGNFPGRFSGRQFSNSRSEMNVSTLELGDSALYLCASHKNRGRAFFGQGTRLTVV.

The chain is built from TRBV5-1 and TRBJ2-1, with 14 bases that match TRBD2. CDR1 is SGHRS, CDR2 YFSETQ, per germline. The CDR3 is 18 amino acids. V shed 4 bases, J shed 8 bases, and the junction held 14 bases outside the gene matches. The CDR3 here is CASSGTIGTSGSTYEQFF. CDR3 DNA sequence: TGCGCCAGCAGCGGTACAATAGGGACTAGCGGGAGTACCTATGAGCAGTTCTTC.

The chain is built from TRBV5-4 and TRBJ2-6, with D unresolved. The CDR3 is made up of 13 amino acids. Between the trimmed V and J ends, which lost 0 bases and 4 bases, there was a span of 2 bases. The germline CDR1 and CDR2 sequences are SGHNT and YYREEE (reference sequence). The CDR3 nucleotides read TGTGCCAGCAGCTTGGCGGGGGCCAACGTCCTGACTTTC. This gives the protein CASSLAGANVLTF.

The V gene is TRBV14, the J gene TRBJ1-1; D gene unclear. The V and J ends lost 0 bases and 2 bases respectively, with 16 bases between them. CDR3 length: 17 residues. The V gene's germline CDR1 is SGHDN and CDR2 FVKESK. The CDR3 reads CASSQDLGGSANTEAFF. DNA of the CDR3: TGTGCCAGCAGCCAAGATTTGGGAGGCTCCGCCAACACTGAAGCTTTCTTT.

This clone was observed once. The V and J genes are TRBV14 and TRBJ2-4; TRBD2 matches at 7 bases. This CDR3 has 16 amino acids. Germline assignment: CDR1 SGHDN and CDR2 FVKESK. J gave up 1 base and V 1 base, and 4 bases lay outside the gene matches. CDR3 loop: CASSQGREWAKNIQYF. As DNA, the CDR3 is TGTGCCAGCAGCCAAGGGCGGGAGTGGGCCAAAAACATTCAGTACTTC.

V gene TRBV2 combines with J gene TRBJ1-3; 10 nucleotides line up with TRBD1. The germline V gene encodes CDR1 SNHLY and CDR2 FYNNEI. V gave up 5 bases and J gave up 2 bases; unmatched junction bases: 3. This CDR3 comprises 15 residues. As DNA, the CDR3 is TGTGCCAGCAGTTTCGGACAGGGGGCTGGAAACACCATATATTTT. This codes for CASSFGQGAGNTIYF.

This chain joins TRBV6-4 and TRBJ2-1; TRBD2 matches at 7 bases. The junction had 12 bases not matched to a gene; V was cut back by 7 bases and J by 3 bases. Germline loops: CDR1 MRHNA, CDR2 SNTAGT. The CDR3 has 16 amino acids. In nucleotides, the CDR3 is TGTGCCAGCAATCGTAACGGGAGGACTTTCTACAATGAGCAGTTCTTC. Protein sequence: CASNRNGRTFYNEQFF.

The chain has TRBV27 and TRBJ2-1, with TRBD2 matching over 9 bases. The CDR3 runs 13 residues. Germline V gene data show CDR1 as MNHEY and CDR2 as SMNVEV (reference sequence). Losses at the gene ends were 3 bases for V and 15 bases for J; bases not matched to a gene: 9. The CDR3 coding sequence is TGTGCCAGCAGTTTCCGGACTAGCGTCGAGGTGTTCTTC. The encoded protein is CASSFRTSVEVFF.

The chain couples TRBV4-1 to TRBJ2-2; D unclear. From germline, CDR1 is MGHRA and CDR2 YSYEKL. The CDR3 consists of 15 residues. Deletions cut 6 bases from V and 8 bases from J, with 19 bases between. CDR3 DNA: TGCGCCAGCAGTCTCAGTAGCTCCCTCGGAGGGGAGCTGTTTTTT. This sequence encodes CASSLSSSLGGELFF.

The chain links TRBV5-1 to TRBJ1-3; no clear D. The CDR3 consists of 14 residues. Germline CDR1 and CDR2: SGHRS and YFSETQ. Trimming left V 0 bases short and J 3 bases short, with 7 bases between. The CDR3 nucleotides read TGCGCCAGCAGCTTGGGACACAGTGGAAACACCATATATTTT. It codes for CASSLGHSGNTIYF.

CDR3 nucleotides: TGTGCCAGCAGTTGGGACAGAAACTACGAGCAGTACTTC. Its translation is CASSWDRNYEQYF. The gene calls are TRBV27 and TRBJ2-7, with 7 bases lining up with TRBD1. V lost 4 bases, J lost 3 bases, and 3 bases stayed unmatched. Germline CDR1 and CDR2: MNHEY and SMNVEV (reference sequence). The CDR3 covers 13 residues.